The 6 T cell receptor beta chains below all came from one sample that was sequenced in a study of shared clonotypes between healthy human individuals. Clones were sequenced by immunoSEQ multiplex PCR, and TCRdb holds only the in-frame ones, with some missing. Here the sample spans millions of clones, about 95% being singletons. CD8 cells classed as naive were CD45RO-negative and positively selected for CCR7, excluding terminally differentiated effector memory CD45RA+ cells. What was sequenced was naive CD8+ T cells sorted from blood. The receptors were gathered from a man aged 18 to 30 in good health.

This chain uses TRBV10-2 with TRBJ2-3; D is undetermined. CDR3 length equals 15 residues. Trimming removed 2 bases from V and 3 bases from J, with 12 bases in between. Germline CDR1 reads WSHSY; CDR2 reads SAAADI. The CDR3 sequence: CASSEPAQSTDTQYF. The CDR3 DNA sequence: TGCGCCAGCAGTGAGCCAGCCCAGTCTACAGATACGCAGTATTTT.

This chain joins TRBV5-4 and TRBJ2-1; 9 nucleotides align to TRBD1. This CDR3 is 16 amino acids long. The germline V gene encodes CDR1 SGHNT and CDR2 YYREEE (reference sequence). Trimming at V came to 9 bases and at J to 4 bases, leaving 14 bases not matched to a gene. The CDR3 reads CATKLEGQGAYNEQFF. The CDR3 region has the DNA TGTGCCACCAAGTTGGAGGGACAGGGCGCTTACAATGAGCAGTTCTTC.

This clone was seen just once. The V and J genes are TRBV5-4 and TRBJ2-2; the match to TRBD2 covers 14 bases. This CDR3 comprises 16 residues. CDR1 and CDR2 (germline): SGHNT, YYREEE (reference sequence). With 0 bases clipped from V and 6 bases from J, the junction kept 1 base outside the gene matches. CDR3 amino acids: CASSLGLAGGAGELFF. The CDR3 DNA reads TGTGCCAGCAGCTTGGGACTAGCGGGAGGGGCCGGGGAGCTGTTTTTT.

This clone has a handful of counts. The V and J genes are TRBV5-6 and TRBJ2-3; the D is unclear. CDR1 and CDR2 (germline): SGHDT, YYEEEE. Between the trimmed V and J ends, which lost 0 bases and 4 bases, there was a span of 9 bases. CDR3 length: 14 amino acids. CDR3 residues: CASSLVGPPDTQYF. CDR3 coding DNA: TGTGCCAGCAGCTTGGTTGGGCCCCCAGATACGCAGTATTTT.

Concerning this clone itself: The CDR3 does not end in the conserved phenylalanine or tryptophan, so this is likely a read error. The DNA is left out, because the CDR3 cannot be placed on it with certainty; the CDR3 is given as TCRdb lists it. The CDR3 protein is CAWSVRGGTISL. V and J are TRBV30 and TRBJ2-7; no DNA check was done on the table's D call, TRBD2. From germline, CDR1 is GTSNPN and CDR2 SVGIG (reference sequence). The CDR3 numbers 12 amino acids, ends counted.

The DNA for the CDR3 is TGCAGCGGTGGCCCCGGGACAGGCTACGAGCAGTACTTC. Protein sequence: CSGGPGTGYEQYF. The chain joins TRBV29-1 to TRBJ2-7; 8 bases are a match to TRBD1. V trimming: 7 bases; J trimming: 3 bases; junction bases outside the gene matches: 8. This CDR3 comprises 13 residues. Germline CDR1 and CDR2: SQVTM and ANQGSEA.